This T cell receptor (beta chain) was profiled in a study of T cell repertoires in cytomegalovirus infection. Findings and caveats of the study: Across the ex vivo response, the dominant clonotypes were HLA-C-restricted CMV-specific TCR beta clonotypes.

In germline, CDR1 is SGHVS, CDR2 FQNEAQ. This CDR3 comprises 14 residues. V shed 5 bases, J shed 3 bases, and the junction held 3 bases outside the gene matches. This clonotype was recorded many times. Antigen specificity is unknown. TCRdb independently ran MiXCR on the reads; one entry per CDR3 protein. The data contain approximately 250,000 distinct CDR3 sequences, approximately 10% of them singletons. Specimen: PBMCs. This chain uses TRBV7-8 with TRBJ1-4, with 7 bases identical to TRBD1. This receptor was identified in a human donor in good health (CMV status not recorded). Some clones in this sample may be carry-over from other donors' samples. CDR3: CASSHDRANEKLFF. The CDR3 DNA is TGTGCCAGCAGCCACGACAGGGCTAATGAAAAACTGTTTTTT.